There are a few counts of the clone carrying this TCR beta chain. This entry belongs to a study of cytomegalovirus exposure and HLA in healthy donors. V lost 3 bases, J lost 8 bases, and 17 bases lay in between. The CDR3 loop spans 15 amino acids. Germline assignment: CDR1 MDHEN and CDR2 SYDVKM. In the PCR, 60 Vbeta and 13 Jbeta primers were used. Assay: immunoSEQ multiplex PCR; the TCRdb copy retains only in-frame clones and omits some. The sample carries fewer than 250,000 clones, 60% to 80% recorded once. This TCR was recovered from a male donor in good health and CMV-seronegative. V usage is TRBV28 and J usage is TRBJ2-1; D gene unclear. Sequenced: PBMCs. CDR3 residues: CASSFPPGGFHEQFF. As DNA, the CDR3 is TGTGCCAGCAGTTTCCCCCCGGGTGGTTTCCATGAGCAGTTCTTC.